What follows describes a single TCR beta chain. Its antigen is undetermined. These data belong to a study of cytomegalovirus exposure and HLA in healthy donors. General observations from the study: Cytomegalovirus association was listed for approximately 160 TCR beta chains. Reportedly, fewer N-insertions than the roughly 700-donor mean appeared in an Asian-associated ancestry cluster in a later analysis.

PCR employed 60 Vbeta and 13 Jbeta primers. Sequencing used immunoSEQ multiplex PCR; TCRdb keeps in-frame clones, though not all of them. The profile shows 100,000 to 140,000 clones, around 77% of them singletons. Germline values: CDR1 SGHNT, CDR2 YENEEA. CDR3 size: 13 residues. Trimming pared 3 bases from V and 6 bases from J, leaving 8 bases between. The sample consisted of PBMCs. This clonotype was sampled from a male donor in good health and CMV-seronegative. This sequence joins TRBV11-3 and TRBJ2-2; D not certain. The CDR3 is CASSFDGSGELFF. CDR3 nucleotides: TGTGCCAGCAGCTTCGACGGGTCCGGGGAGCTGTTTTTT.